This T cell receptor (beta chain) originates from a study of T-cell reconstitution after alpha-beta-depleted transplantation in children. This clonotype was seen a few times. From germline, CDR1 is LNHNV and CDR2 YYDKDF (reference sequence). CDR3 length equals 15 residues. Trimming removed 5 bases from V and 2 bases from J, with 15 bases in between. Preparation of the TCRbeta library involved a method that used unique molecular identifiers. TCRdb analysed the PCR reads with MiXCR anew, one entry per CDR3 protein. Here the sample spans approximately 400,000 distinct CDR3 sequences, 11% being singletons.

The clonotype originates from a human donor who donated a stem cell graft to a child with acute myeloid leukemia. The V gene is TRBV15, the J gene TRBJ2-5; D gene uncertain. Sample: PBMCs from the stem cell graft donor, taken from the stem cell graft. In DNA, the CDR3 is TGTGCCACCAGCCCCCGAGCCCCCCGGCAAGAGACCCAGTACTTC. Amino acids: CATSPRAPRQETQYF.